This T cell receptor (beta chain) was recovered during a study of shared clonotypes between healthy human individuals. Study in general: Used for every donor were three CD4 naive, three CD4 memory, two CD8 naive and one CD8 memory plate. Whole-study findings and limits: Large depth notwithstanding, sorted-subset sequencing proved incomplete by rarefaction.

Comment on this clone: No antigen is known for it.

Evenly divided among several immunoSEQ plates was the genomic DNA of each subset. Some clones are missing from TCRdb's copy, which holds only in-frame ones; the method was immunoSEQ multiplex PCR. The sample includes about 1 million clones, roughly 80% of them seen just once. V lost 1 base and J lost 0; bases outside the gene matches: 2. Germline V CDR1 and CDR2: GTSNPN, SVGIG (reference sequence). This CDR3 is built from 16 residues. The clonotype originates from a man between 18 and 29 years old in good health. Source material: memory CD4+ T cells sorted from blood. Subset described: CD45RA-negative fraction. The genes are TRBV30 and TRBJ1-4; 10 positions agree with TRBD1. The CDR3 nucleotides are TGTGCCTGGAGTGGAGGACAGGGGGCAACTAATGAAAAACTGTTTTTT. This encodes CAWSGGQGATNEKLFF.